What follows is one TCR beta chain and its context. What this receptor recognizes is not known. Per-base qualities were not stored, and no clone one base away is much larger. Including the terminal cysteine and phenylalanine, the CDR3 comprises 14 residues. Just CDR3 DNA is preserved here, 42 bases in frame from base 1. V is cut by 3 bases and J by 4 bases, and the space between the germline ends is 13 bases. Taken from the germline V gene, the CDR1 and CDR2 loops are LGHNA and YSLEER. Donors were healthy HIV-negative adults with no recently reported acute infections or vaccinations. Every donor was a Caucasian adult living in Nashville, Tennessee, USA. For unsorted samples, about 90 million PBMCs were counted and genomic DNA was extracted with the QIAamp DNA Blood Mini kit. After blood collection by leukapheresis, PBMCs were isolated using Ficoll-Histopaque density gradient centrifugation and then cryopreserved in the vapor phase of liquid nitrogen.

Using the deep immunoSEQ assay, multiplex PCR amplified TCR CDR3 regions from genomic DNA. Extracted genomic DNA from each cell subset was distributed evenly across all wells of several immunoSEQ 96-well plates, and each plate was treated as a replicate. For unsorted PBMC, each replicate PCR was loaded with roughly 330 ng genomic DNA, equivalent to approximately 33,000 T cell genomes. Ten immunoSEQ deep assay plates were used to sequence unsorted PBMC genomic DNA. The purified libraries were quantified using a Qubit 3.0 fluorometer, sized with a Bioanalyzer 2100, and then quantified again using the KAPA Library Quantification kit. A separate single-read 150-cycle Illumina NextSeq 550 flow cell was used to sequence each immunoSEQ 96-well plate. The authors processed their data as follows. Because only junctional sequences without quality scores were contained in the immunoSEQ output, filtering matching that applied to full-length reads could not be performed. To assign V/J genes and CDR3, sequences were annotated against IMGT germline references using PyIR, a Python wrapper for IgBLAST v1.9. Reads were removed for weak V/J assignments (E-value above 1e-6), missing CDR3, stop codons, out-of-frame junctions, or ambiguous translated residues. V3J clonotypes were defined as sequences sharing the same inferred V gene, J gene, and CDR3 amino acid sequence. Percentage overlap between repertoires was calculated by dividing the number of shared unique clonotypes by the size of the smaller repertoire. Three approaches were used to assess repertoire richness: RTK rarefaction, the Chao1 estimator, and Recon v2.1 estimates of unobserved clonotypes. TCRdb limited this immuneACCESS table to in-frame rearrangements with V and J called. A share of clones is missing; checked studies link under half to unresolved V genes, and the rest is unexplained. V and J calls and clone size follow that table, whereas D and trimming were derived from the DNA. The sample has fewer than 600,000 clones on record, about 80% of them singletons. 12% of the sample goes to the ten largest clones.

The sample originates from a study of shared clonotypes between healthy human individuals (dated by TCRdb to the early 2020s). Background for the entire study: The cohort included a few men and a couple of women between 18 and 49 years of age. Each donor's leukapheresis produced roughly between roughly 0.85 and 10 billion PBMCs. To estimate repertoire size and how much clonotypes are shared between individuals, the study performed deep sequencing of blood TCR repertoires from a few healthy adults. To increase sequencing depth and limit assay-specific biases, different laboratories used diverse techniques to prepare libraries and sequence TCR repertoires.

The investigation overall reported the following: Pairwise subsampling led to the expectation that sequencing depth would affect the degree of clonotype sharing among donors. Because the study included a small number of donors, the genetic and exposure-history diversity represented was limited. Sampling was restricted to blood, and TCR repertoires in tissue are likely to differ from TCR repertoires in blood.

This receptor was obtained from a woman between 35 and 50 years old in good health. Some clones in this sample may be carry-over from other donors' samples. The specimen sequenced was PBMCs. The chain uses TRBV4-3 and TRBJ2-7; the D gene could be either TRBD1 or TRBD2, each agreeing at 5 bases. This receptor carries the CDR3 CASSQLEGRYEQYF. At the DNA level, the sequence is TGCGCCAGCAGCCAGTTAGAGGGGCGGTACGAGCAGTACTTC.